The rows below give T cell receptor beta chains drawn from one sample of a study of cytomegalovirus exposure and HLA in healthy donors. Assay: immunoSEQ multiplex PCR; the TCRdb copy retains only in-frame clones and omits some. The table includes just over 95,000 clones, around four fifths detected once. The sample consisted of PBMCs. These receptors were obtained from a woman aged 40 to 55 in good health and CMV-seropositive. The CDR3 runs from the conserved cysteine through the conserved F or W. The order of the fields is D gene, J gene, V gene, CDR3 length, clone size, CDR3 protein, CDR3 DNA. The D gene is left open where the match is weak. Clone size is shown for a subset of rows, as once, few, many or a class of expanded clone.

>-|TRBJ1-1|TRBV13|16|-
CASSPRLGARGTEAFF
TGTGCCAGCAGCCCACGGTTAGGGGCGCGGGGAACTGAAGCTTTCTTT
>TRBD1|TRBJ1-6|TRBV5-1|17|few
CASSLDGTVLYNSPLHF
TGCGCCAGCAGCTTGGACGGGACAGTCCTTTATAATTCACCCCTCCACTTT
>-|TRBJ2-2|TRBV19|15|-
CASSIELFKSGELFF
TGTGCCAGTAGTATTGAGCTATTTAAGTCCGGGGAGCTGTTTTTT
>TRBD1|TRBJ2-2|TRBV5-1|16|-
CASSSIGQGATGELFF
TGCGCCAGCAGCTCCATCGGACAGGGGGCGACCGGGGAGCTGTTTTTT
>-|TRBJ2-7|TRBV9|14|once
CASSVYGSSYEQYF
TGTGCCAGCAGCGTTTATGGGAGCTCCTACGAGCAGTACTTC
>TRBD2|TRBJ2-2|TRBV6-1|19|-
CASSGPGLVNPSNTGELFF
TGTGCCAGCAGTGGACCGGGACTAGTCAACCCCAGCAACACCGGGGAGCTGTTTTTT
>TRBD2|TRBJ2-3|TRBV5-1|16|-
CASSLEAAGGLDTQYF
TGCGCCAGCAGCTTGGAAGCGGCGGGAGGGTTAGATACGCAGTATTTT
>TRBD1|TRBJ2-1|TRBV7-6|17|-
CASSLRAGGAGIHEQFF
TGTGCCAGCAGCTTAAGGGCAGGGGGCGCGGGTATCCATGAGCAGTTCTTC
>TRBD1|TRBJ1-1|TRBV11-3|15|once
CASSSRDSQNTEAFF
TGTGCCAGCAGCTCAAGGGACAGCCAGAACACTGAAGCTTTCTTT
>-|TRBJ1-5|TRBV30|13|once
CAWSVAGDQPQHF
TGTGCCTGGAGTGTCGCGGGGGATCAGCCCCAGCATTTT
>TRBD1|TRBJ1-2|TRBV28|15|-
CASSFGTGNIYGYTF
TGTGCCAGCAGTTTCGGGACAGGGAATATCTATGGCTACACCTTC
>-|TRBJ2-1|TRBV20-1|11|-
CSAAGWGEQFF
TGCAGTGCTGCGGGATGGGGTGAGCAGTTCTTC
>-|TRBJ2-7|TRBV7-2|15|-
CASSLVGQGLYEQYF
TGTGCCAGCAGCTTAGTGGGGCAGGGTCTCTACGAGCAGTACTTC
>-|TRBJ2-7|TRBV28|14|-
CASCPRFASYEQYF
TGTGCCAGCTGCCCTCGGTTCGCCTCCTACGAGCAGTACTTC
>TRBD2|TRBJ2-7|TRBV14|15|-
CASSPLASGLYEQYF
TGTGCCAGCAGCCCTTTGGCTAGCGGATTGTACGAGCAGTACTTC
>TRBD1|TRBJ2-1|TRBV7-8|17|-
CASSRMGDREPYNEQFF
TGTGCCAGCAGCAGGATGGGGGACAGGGAACCCTACAATGAGCAGTTCTTC
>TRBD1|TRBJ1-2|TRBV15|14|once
CATSTEQGGYGYTF
TGTGCCACCAGCACCGAACAGGGGGGTTATGGCTACACCTTC
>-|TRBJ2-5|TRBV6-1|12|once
CASSRSQETQYF
TGTGCCAGCAGTCGGAGCCAAGAGACCCAGTACTTC
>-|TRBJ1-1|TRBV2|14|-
CASSYRTGNTEAFF
TGTGCCAGCAGTTACCGGACGGGAAACACTGAAGCTTTCTTT
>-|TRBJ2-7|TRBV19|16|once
CASSHTGGTPAYEQYF
TGTGCCAGTAGTCATACAGGAGGGACTCCGGCCTACGAGCAGTACTTC
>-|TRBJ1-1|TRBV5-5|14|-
CASSWGGTNTEAFF
TGTGCCAGCAGCTGGGGGGGGACGAACACTGAAGCTTTCTTT
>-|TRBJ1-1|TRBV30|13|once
CAWSVGRDTEAFF
TGTGCCTGGAGTGTAGGTCGGGACACTGAAGCTTTCTTT
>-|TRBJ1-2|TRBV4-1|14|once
CASSQDPGWYGYTF
TGCGCCAGCAGCCAAGACCCAGGGTGGTATGGCTACACCTTC
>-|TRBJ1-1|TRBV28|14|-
CASSFGVRGTEAFF
TGTGCCAGCAGTTTTGGAGTCCGGGGGACTGAAGCTTTCTTT
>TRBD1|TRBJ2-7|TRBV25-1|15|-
CASSEGQGFFYEQYF
TGTGCCAGCAGTGAAGGACAGGGTTTTTTCTACGAGCAGTACTTC
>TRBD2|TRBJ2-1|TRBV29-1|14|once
CSVEASGSYNEQFF
TGCAGCGTTGAGGCTAGCGGGAGCTACAATGAGCAGTTCTTC
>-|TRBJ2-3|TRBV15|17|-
CATSRGGGTGRGDTQYF
TGTGCCACCAGCAGAGGGGGAGGTACAGGAAGGGGAGATACGCAGTATTTT
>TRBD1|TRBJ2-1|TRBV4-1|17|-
CASSQEPLGTGANEQFF
TGCGCCAGCAGCCAAGAACCCTTGGGGACAGGGGCGAATGAGCAGTTCTTC
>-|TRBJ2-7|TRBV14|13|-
CASGTVSGFEQYF
TGTGCCAGCGGGACAGTTAGCGGATTCGAGCAGTACTTC
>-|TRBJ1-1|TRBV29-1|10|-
CSAYTLEAFF
TGCAGCGCATACACCCTTGAAGCTTTCTTT
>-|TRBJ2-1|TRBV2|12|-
CASSLTSNEQFF
TGTGCCAGCAGTTTAACTAGCAATGAGCAGTTCTTC
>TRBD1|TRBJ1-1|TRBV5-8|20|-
CASSLDTRLTGAPLNTEAFF
TGTGCCAGCAGCTTGGACACAAGGCTGACAGGGGCCCCTTTGAACACTGAAGCTTTCTTT
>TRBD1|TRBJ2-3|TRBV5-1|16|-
CASSALGATGSDTQYF
TGCGCCAGCAGCGCCCTTGGAGCGACAGGGTCAGATACGCAGTATTTT
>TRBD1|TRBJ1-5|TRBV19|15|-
CASSMGDRWNQPQHF
TGTGCCAGTAGTATGGGGGACAGGTGGAATCAGCCCCAGCATTTT
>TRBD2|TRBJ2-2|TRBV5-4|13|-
CASSRGDTGELFF
TGTGCCAGCTCACGGGGGGACACCGGGGAGCTGTTTTTT
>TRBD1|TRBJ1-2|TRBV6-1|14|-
CASPPGQEGYGYTF
TGTGCCAGCCCCCCGGGACAGGAAGGCTATGGCTACACCTTC
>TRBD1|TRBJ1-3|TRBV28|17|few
CASRYPGQGAVGNTIYF
TGTGCCAGCAGATACCCGGGACAGGGGGCGGTTGGAAACACCATATATTTT
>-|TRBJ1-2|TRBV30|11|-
CSAAGGYGYTF
TGTAGCGCCGCGGGAGGGTATGGCTACACCTTC
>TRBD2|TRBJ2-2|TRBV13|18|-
CASSPRQGMGLAVGELFF
TGTGCCAGCAGCCCAAGACAGGGGATGGGACTAGCGGTCGGGGAGCTGTTTTTT
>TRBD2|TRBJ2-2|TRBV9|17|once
CASSSLAGGPNTGELFF
TGTGCCAGCAGCTCGCTAGCGGGAGGCCCGAACACCGGGGAGCTGTTTTTT
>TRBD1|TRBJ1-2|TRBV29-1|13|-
CSVRTGIDNGYTF
TGCAGCGTCCGGACAGGGATAGACAATGGCTACACCTTC
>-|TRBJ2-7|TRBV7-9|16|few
CASSPGPGRGADEQYF
TGTGCCAGCAGCCCCGGTCCTGGCAGGGGGGCGGACGAGCAGTACTTC
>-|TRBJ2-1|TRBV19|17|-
CASSITLPVSSYNEQFF
TGTGCCAGTAGTATTACCCTCCCGGTAAGCTCCTACAATGAGCAGTTCTTC
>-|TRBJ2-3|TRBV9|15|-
CASSVGGLGTDTQYF
TGTGCCAGCAGCGTAGGCGGGCTTGGCACAGATACGCAGTATTTT
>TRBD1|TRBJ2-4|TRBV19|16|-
CASSIAKDRGWNIQYF
TGTGCCAGTAGTATTGCGAAAGACAGGGGCTGGAACATTCAGTACTTC
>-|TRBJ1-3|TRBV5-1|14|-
CASAEGSSGNTIYF
TGCGCCAGCGCGGAGGGGAGCTCTGGAAACACCATATATTTT
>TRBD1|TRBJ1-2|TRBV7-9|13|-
CASSRQGDYGYTF
TGTGCCAGCAGCCGACAGGGCGACTATGGCTACACCTTC
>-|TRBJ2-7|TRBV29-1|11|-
CSVWIAYEQYF
TGCAGCGTATGGATAGCCTACGAGCAGTACTTC
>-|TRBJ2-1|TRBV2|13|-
CASRVDINNERFF
TGTGCCAGCAGGGTGGATATAAACAATGAGCGGTTCTTC
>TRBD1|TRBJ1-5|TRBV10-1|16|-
CASIFRQGVINQPQHF
TGCGCCAGCATATTTCGACAGGGGGTTATTAATCAGCCCCAGCATTTT